The 3 T cell receptor beta chains listed next were all sequenced from one sample in a study of T cells in Graves' hyperthyroidism and ophthalmopathy. Amplified regions were TCR beta CDR3 sequences from RNA transcripts. TCR CDR3 underwent first-round RT-PCR with the HTBI primer set. TCRdb passed the multiplex PCR reads through MiXCR, listing each CDR3 protein once. The data show roughly 500,000 distinct CDR3 sequences, 20% to 25% seen once. The material sequenced was blood. These receptors were obtained from a woman between 65 and 79 years old with Graves' ophthalmopathy.

This clonotype occurred many times. V gene TRBV27 combines with J gene TRBJ2-2; TRBD1 or TRBD2 may be the D gene (5 bases each). Trimming cost V 7 bases and J 4 bases, with 13 bases left between them. CDR3 length: 14 residues. Germline loops: CDR1 MNHEY, CDR2 SMNVEV (reference sequence). CDR3 sequence (DNA): TGTGCCAGCACTCGAGGGGATCTCACCGGGGAGCTGTTTTTT. Amino acids: CASTRGDLTGELFF.

This clonotype was observed at least ten times. V and J are TRBV2 and TRBJ2-1; D perhaps matches TRBD1 (6 bases). V lost 4 bases to trimming and J lost 9 bases, with 13 bases between them. The CDR3 is 13 residues long. Germline assignment: CDR1 SNHLY and CDR2 FYNNEI. CDR3 amino acids: CASSGGRGGEQFF. Written as DNA, the CDR3 is TGTGCCAGCAGTGGAGGACGAGGGGGTGAGCAGTTCTTC.

This clonotype was counted many times. The rearrangement uses TRBV28 and TRBJ2-7; D may be TRBD2 (6 bases). The germline gives CDR1 MDHEN, CDR2 SYDVKM. This CDR3 comprises 15 residues. Deletions cut 6 bases from V and 7 bases from J, with 22 bases between. This CDR3 is CASRYRRTTMGEQYF. The CDR3 DNA sequence: TGTGCCAGCAGATACAGGAGGACTACCATGGGGGAGCAGTACTTC.